This TCR beta chain was sequenced in a study of control samples from healthy donors and cancer patients. Sequencing used immunoSEQ multiplex PCR; TCRdb keeps in-frame clones, though not all of them. The table lists some 13,000 clones, approximately 95% of them singletons. Sequencing was carried out using PBMCs. The TCR comes from a man aged 65 to 79 with head and neck cancer.

DNA for the CDR3: TGTGCCAGCAGCTTACGTCGCACCGGGGAGCTGTTTTTT. Translation gives CASSLRRTGELFF. The chain carries TRBV7-8 and TRBJ2-2; D gene ambiguous. CDR3 length: 13 amino acids. Germline V gene data show CDR1 as SGHVS and CDR2 as FQNEAQ. V was pared by 2 bases and J by 4 bases, with 5 bases between.